The 18 T cell receptor beta chains below come from one sample, sequenced in a study of T cell changes during pregnancy in multiple sclerosis. Generated by immunoSEQ multiplex PCR, the TCRdb table keeps only in-frame clones and is missing some. The sample has about 110,000 clones, approximately 91% seen once. The material sequenced was peripheral blood, taken after pregnancy. The origin of the receptors is a female donor with multiple sclerosis, enrolled in a pregnancy study.

This chain links TRBV9 with TRBJ2-7; possibly TRBD2 for D (5 bases). V was cut by 4 bases and J by 6 bases, with 14 bases left in between. Per germline, CDR1 SGDLS and CDR2 YYNGEE. This CDR3 contains 13 residues. CDR3 region: CASSLLSGSEQYF. The CDR3 bases are TGTGCCAGCAGCCTCCTGTCGGGATCCGAGCAGTACTTC.

This chain connects TRBV5-1 to TRBJ2-3, with a weak D call TRBD1 (6 bases). The CDR3 is made up of 13 amino acids. The germline V gene encodes CDR1 SGHRS and CDR2 YFSETQ. Trimming removed 4 bases from V and 6 bases from J, with 12 bases in between. The CDR3 reads CASSPGQTDTQYF. CDR3 DNA: TGCGCCAGCAGCCCTGGACAGACCGATACGCAGTATTTT.

The chain joins TRBV11-2 to TRBJ2-7; TRBD1 aligns across 8 bases. The V segment lost 5 bases and the J segment 6 bases; nucleotides outside the gene matches: 6. The CDR3 has 13 residues. Germline V CDR1 and CDR2: SGHAT, FQNNGV. In nucleotides, the CDR3 is TGTGCCAGCAGCCCCGGACAGGGTGGCGAGCAGTACTTC. Residues: CASSPGQGGEQYF.

The rearrangement links TRBV27 to TRBJ2-7; a weak D match, TRBD2 (5 bases). V was cut by 1 base and J by 1 base, with 8 bases left in between. Germline V gene lookup returns CDR1 MNHEY and CDR2 SMNVEV (reference sequence). The length of the CDR3 is 14 residues. CDR3 bases: TGTGCCAGCAGTTTATACGGGGATTCCTACGAGCAGTACTTC. The encoded protein is CASSLYGDSYEQYF.

This chain links TRBV2 with TRBJ2-2; a weak D match, TRBD2 (5 bases). V was shortened by 9 bases and J by 0 bases, with 14 bases between the two germline ends. This CDR3 is 15 amino acids long. Germline loops: CDR1 SNHLY, CDR2 FYNNEI. This chain's CDR3 is CASNSGSANTGELFF. The CDR3 DNA reads TGTGCCAGTAACTCGGGGTCGGCGAACACCGGGGAGCTGTTTTTT. Based on the CDR3 plus reference TRBV2 and TRBJ2-2, the full variable domain is EPEVTQTPSHQVTQMGQEVILRCVPISNHLYFYWYRQILGQKVEFLVSFYNNEISEKSEIFDDQFSVERPDGSNFTLKIRSTKLEDSAMYFCASNSGSANTGELFFGEGSRLTVL.

The rearrangement uses TRBV7-9 and TRBJ1-3; 8 positions match TRBD1. Germline V CDR1 and CDR2: SEHNR, FQNEAQ (reference sequence). This CDR3 contains 16 residues. V lost 1 base and J lost 8; bases outside the gene matches: 10. CDR3 amino acids: CASSLVADRGRDTIYF. In DNA, the CDR3 is TGTGCCAGCAGCTTAGTGGCCGACAGGGGTCGGGACACCATATATTTT.

The rearrangement joins TRBV6-5 to TRBJ2-3; 10 nucleotides match TRBD1. V gave up 5 bases and J gave up 4 bases; unmatched junction bases: 6. CDR3 length: 15 residues. Germline V lookup: CDR1 MNHEY, CDR2 SVGAGI. This chain's CDR3 is CASSTDRGDPDTQYF. Here the CDR3 DNA reads TGTGCCAGCAGTACGGACAGGGGGGATCCAGATACGCAGTATTTT.

This clone was seen a handful of times. CDR3 DNA sequence: TGTGCCAGCAGTGACTCAGCGGGGGGGCTTAATGAGCAGTTCTTC. This codes for CASSDSAGGLNEQFF. The chain is built from TRBV6-4 and TRBJ2-1; TRBD2 agrees at 10 bases. This CDR3 contains 15 residues. V was clipped by 0 bases and J by 7 bases; unmatched bases: 3. CDR1 and CDR2 from the germline V gene are MRHNA and SNTAGT.

The J gene is TRBJ2-1, the V gene TRBV19; D remains unclear. The CDR3 contains 17 residues. V dropped 5 bases and J dropped 5 bases, with 22 bases sitting between them. Germline V gives CDR1 LNHDA, CDR2 SQIVND (reference sequence). CDR3 in DNA: TGTGCCAGTAGTGATATTGTGACAAACTCCCCTCACAATGAGCAGTTCTTC. This gives the protein CASSDIVTNSPHNEQFF. The full variable domain, its missing parts supplied by reference TRBV19 and TRBJ2-1, is DGGITQSPKYLFRKEGQNVTLSCEQNLNHDAMYWYRQDPGQGLRLIYYSQIVNDFQKGDIAEGYSVSREKKESFPLTVTSAQKNPTAFYLCASSDIVTNSPHNEQFFGPGTRLTVL.

The chain has TRBV5-4 and TRBJ2-1, with D tentatively TRBD2 (5 bases). The CDR3 sequence is 15 residues long. Trimming took 7 bases from V and 2 from J, leaving 16 bases between them. The germline V gene encodes CDR1 SGHNT and CDR2 YYREEE (reference sequence). The CDR3 reads CASWEQGQAYNEQFF. The DNA for the CDR3 is TGTGCCAGCTGGGAGCAAGGCCAGGCCTACAATGAGCAGTTCTTC.

The rearrangement links TRBV18 to TRBJ1-1, with D possibly TRBD1 on 6 matching bases. Germline CDR1 and CDR2: KGHSH and LQKENI. The V end was cut by 3 bases, the J end by 0 bases, with 11 bases between. The CDR3 loop spans 15 amino acids. CDR3 DNA sequence: TGTGCCAGCTCACCCATGGACAGTATGAACACTGAAGCTTTCTTT. This translates into CASSPMDSMNTEAFF.

A single count supports this clone. The V call is TRBV5-4, the J call TRBJ2-5, with 8 bases fitting TRBD1. The germline V gene encodes CDR1 SGHNT and CDR2 YYREEE (reference sequence). This CDR3 is built from 15 residues. V lost 0 bases to trimming and J lost 5 bases; unmatched junction nucleotides: 6. DNA for the CDR3: TGTGCCAGCAGCTTGGACAGGGGGACGGTGGAGACCCAGTACTTC. As protein: CASSLDRGTVETQYF.

This chain uses TRBV19 with TRBJ1-6; TRBD1 is a possible D gene (5 bases). V gave up 3 bases and J gave up 7 bases, with 22 bases separating them. Germline V CDR1 and CDR2: LNHDA, SQIVND (reference sequence). The CDR3 extends over 18 amino acids. CDR3 nucleotides: TGTGCCAGTAGTATTTCGTCAGGGATTCCCCCCTGGAATTCACCCCTCCACTTT. This encodes CASSISSGIPPWNSPLHF.

As concerns this clone: Other DNA sequences in this sample translate to the same CDR3. The CDR3 loop is CASSLTGGGETQYF. The DNA of the CDR3 is TGCGCCAGCAGCCTTACGGGCGGCGGGGAGACCCAGTACTTC. The chain joins TRBV5-1 to TRBJ2-5, with D perhaps matching TRBD2 (5 bases). The germline CDR1 and CDR2 sequences are SGHRS and YFSETQ. The CDR3 has 14 amino acids. Trimming stripped 4 bases from V and 5 bases from J, with 15 bases between.

The J gene is TRBJ2-7, the V gene TRBV1; whether TRBD2, the table's D call, matches the DNA was not checked. TRBV1 is termed a pseudogene. There are 16 residues in the CDR3. CDR3 in amino acids: CTSSRNSGGAPFEQYF. The CDR3 DNA reads TGCACCAGCAGCCGAAATAGCGGGGGGGCTCCTTTCGAGCAGTACTTC.

The chain joins TRBV6-1 to TRBJ2-1, with TRBD1 matching 7 bases. The V gene end was trimmed by 2 bases and the J gene end by 3 bases; junction bases not matched to a gene: 10. The CDR3 is 17 residues long. CDR1 is MNHNS and CDR2 is SASEGT in the germline V gene. CDR3 sequence reads: CASSEPTTGTVYNEQFF. In DNA form, the CDR3 reads TGTGCCAGCAGTGAACCGACAACCGGGACAGTCTACAATGAGCAGTTCTTC.

J is TRBJ1-4 and V is TRBV7-6; D is undetermined. Trimming pared 3 bases from V and 5 bases from J, leaving 13 bases between. This CDR3 region has 15 residues. Germline values: CDR1 SGHVS, CDR2 FNYEAQ. CDR3: CASSFPPGPNEKLFF. The CDR3 DNA reads as TGTGCCAGCAGCTTTCCCCCTGGCCCGAATGAAAAACTGTTTTTT.

The V call is TRBV5-1, the J call TRBJ2-3, with 10 bases aligning to TRBD1. Per the germline V gene, CDR1 is SGHRS and CDR2 is YFSETQ. Trimming at V came to 4 bases and at J to 6 bases, leaving 5 bases not matched to a gene. The CDR3 is made up of 14 amino acids. CDR3 loop: CASSPGQGSDTQYF. The CDR3, as DNA: TGCGCCAGCAGCCCGGGACAGGGGAGCGATACGCAGTATTTT.